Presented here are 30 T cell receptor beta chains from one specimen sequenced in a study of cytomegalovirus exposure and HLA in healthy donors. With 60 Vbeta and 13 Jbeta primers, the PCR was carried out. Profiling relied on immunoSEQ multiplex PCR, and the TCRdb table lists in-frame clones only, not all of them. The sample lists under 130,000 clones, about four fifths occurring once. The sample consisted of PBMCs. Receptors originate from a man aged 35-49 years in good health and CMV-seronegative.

CDR3 in DNA: TGTGCCAGCATCTCAAACTGGGACAGGGGGCTCTCAGATACGCAGTATTTT. This encodes CASISNWDRGLSDTQYF. The chain combines TRBV28 with TRBJ2-3; 12 bases map to TRBD1. This CDR3 contains 17 residues. Looked up from germline, CDR1 is MDHEN and CDR2 is SYDVKM. V lost 7 bases and J lost 4; bases outside the gene matches: 12.

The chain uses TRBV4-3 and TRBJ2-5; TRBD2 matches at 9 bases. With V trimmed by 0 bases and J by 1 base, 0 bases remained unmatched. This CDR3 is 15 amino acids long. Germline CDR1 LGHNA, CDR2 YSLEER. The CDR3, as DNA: TGCGCCAGCAGCCAAGAGCGGGGGGGCCAAGAGACCCAGTACTTC. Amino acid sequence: CASSQERGGQETQYF.

This CDR3 is CASRRSSGANVLTF. In nucleotides, the CDR3 is TGTGCCAGCAGACGGAGCTCTGGGGCCAACGTCCTGACTTTC. The chain links TRBV7-9 to TRBJ2-6; D remains ambiguous. Trimming pared 6 bases from V and 0 bases from J, leaving 6 bases between. This CDR3 is 14 amino acids long. Germline loops: CDR1 SEHNR, CDR2 FQNEAQ (reference sequence).

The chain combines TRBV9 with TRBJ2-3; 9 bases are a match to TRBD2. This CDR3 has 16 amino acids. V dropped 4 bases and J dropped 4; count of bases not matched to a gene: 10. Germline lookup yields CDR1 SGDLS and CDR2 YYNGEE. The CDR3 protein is CASSLGVAGDPDTQYF. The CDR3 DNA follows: TGTGCCAGCAGCCTCGGGGTAGCGGGGGACCCAGATACGCAGTATTTT.

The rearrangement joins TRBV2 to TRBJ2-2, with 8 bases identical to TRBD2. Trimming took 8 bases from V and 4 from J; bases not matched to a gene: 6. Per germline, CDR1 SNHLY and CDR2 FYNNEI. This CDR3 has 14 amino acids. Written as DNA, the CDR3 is TGTGCCAGCCGGCGGGGGGCGCCCACCGGGGAGCTGTTTTTT. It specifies CASRRGAPTGELFF.

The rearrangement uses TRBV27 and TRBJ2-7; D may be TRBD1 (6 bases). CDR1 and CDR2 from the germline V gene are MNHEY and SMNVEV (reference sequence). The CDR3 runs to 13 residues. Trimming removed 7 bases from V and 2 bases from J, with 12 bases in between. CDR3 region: CASNPGHPYEQYF. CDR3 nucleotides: TGTGCCAGCAACCCGGGACACCCCTACGAGCAGTACTTC.

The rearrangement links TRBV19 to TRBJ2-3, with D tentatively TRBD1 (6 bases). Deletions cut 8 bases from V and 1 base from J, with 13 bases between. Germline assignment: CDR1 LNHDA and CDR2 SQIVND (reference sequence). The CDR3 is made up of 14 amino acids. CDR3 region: CASCPGHGTDTQYF. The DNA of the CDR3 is TGTGCCAGTTGTCCGGGACACGGCACAGATACGCAGTATTTT.

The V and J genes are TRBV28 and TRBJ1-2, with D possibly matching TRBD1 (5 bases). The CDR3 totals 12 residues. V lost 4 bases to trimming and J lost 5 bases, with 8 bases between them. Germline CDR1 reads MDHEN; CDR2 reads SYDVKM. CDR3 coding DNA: TGTGCCAGCAGTTCCGACAGATATGGCTACACCTTC. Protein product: CASSSDRYGYTF.

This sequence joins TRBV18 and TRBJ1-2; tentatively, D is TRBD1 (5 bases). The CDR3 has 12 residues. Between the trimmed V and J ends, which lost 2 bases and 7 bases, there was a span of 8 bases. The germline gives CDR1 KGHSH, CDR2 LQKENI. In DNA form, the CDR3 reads TGTGCCAGCTCACCAGCGGGGGGTGGCTACACCTTC. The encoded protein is CASSPAGGGYTF.

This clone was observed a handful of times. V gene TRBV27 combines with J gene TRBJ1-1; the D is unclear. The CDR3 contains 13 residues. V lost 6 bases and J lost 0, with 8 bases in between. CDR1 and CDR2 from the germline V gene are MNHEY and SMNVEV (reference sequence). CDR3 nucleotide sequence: TGTGCCAGCAGCCGCAGTCTGAACACTGAAGCTTTCTTT. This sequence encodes CASSRSLNTEAFF.

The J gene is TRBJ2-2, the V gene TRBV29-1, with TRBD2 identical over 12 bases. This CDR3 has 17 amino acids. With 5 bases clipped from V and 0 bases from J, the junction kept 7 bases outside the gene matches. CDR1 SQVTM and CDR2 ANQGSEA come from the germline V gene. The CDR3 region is CSVPRTSGTANTGELFF. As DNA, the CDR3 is TGCAGCGTTCCCAGGACTAGCGGGACTGCGAACACCGGGGAGCTGTTTTTT.

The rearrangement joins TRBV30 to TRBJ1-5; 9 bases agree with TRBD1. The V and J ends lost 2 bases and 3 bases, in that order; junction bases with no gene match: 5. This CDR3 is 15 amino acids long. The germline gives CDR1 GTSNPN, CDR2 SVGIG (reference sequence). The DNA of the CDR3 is TGTGCCTGGAGTACCGGGACAGGGAACAATCAGCCCCAGCATTTT. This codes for CAWSTGTGNNQPQHF.

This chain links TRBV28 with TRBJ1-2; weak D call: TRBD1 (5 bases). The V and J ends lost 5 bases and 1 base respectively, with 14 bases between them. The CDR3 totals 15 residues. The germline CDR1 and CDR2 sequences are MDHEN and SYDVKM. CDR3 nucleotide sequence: TGTGCCAGCAGTCTGCCAGGGTTAAGTAACTATGGCTACACCTTC. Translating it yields CASSLPGLSNYGYTF.

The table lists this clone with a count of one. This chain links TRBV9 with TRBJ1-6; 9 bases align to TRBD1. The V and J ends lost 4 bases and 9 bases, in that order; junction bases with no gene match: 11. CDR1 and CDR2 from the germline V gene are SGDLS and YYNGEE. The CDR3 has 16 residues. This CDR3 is CASSPGTGFLSSPLHF. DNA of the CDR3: TGTGCCAGCAGCCCCGGGACAGGGTTCTTAAGTTCACCCCTCCACTTT. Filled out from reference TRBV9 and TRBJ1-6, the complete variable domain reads DSGVTQTPKHLITATGQRVTLRCSPRSGDLSVYWYQQSLDQGLQFLIQYYNGEERAKGNILERFSAQQFPDLHSELNLSSLELGDSALYFCASSPGTGFLSSPLHFGNGTRLTVT.

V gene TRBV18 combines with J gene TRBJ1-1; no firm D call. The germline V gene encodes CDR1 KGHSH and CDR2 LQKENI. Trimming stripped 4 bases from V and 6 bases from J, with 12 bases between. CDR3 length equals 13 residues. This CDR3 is CASSQDPGAEAFF. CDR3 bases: TGTGCCAGCTCACAGGACCCGGGAGCTGAAGCTTTCTTT.

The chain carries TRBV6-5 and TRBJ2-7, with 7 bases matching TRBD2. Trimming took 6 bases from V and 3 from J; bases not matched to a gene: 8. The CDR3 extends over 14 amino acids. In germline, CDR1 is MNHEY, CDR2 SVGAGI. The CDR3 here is CASRFGGKVYEQYF. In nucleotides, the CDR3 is TGTGCCAGCAGATTCGGGGGGAAAGTCTACGAGCAGTACTTC.

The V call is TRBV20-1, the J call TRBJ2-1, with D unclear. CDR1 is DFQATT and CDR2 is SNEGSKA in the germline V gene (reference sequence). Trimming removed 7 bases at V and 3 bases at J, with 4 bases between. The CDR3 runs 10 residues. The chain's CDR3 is CSVHYNEQFF. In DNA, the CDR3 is TGCAGTGTTCACTACAATGAGCAGTTCTTC.

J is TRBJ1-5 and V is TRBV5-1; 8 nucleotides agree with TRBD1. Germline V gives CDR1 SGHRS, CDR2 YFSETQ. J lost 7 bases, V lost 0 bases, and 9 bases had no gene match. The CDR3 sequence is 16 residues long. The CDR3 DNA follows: TGCGCCAGCAGCTTGGTTCCCGGACAGGGAGGACAGCCCCAGCATTTT. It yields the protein CASSLVPGQGGQPQHF.

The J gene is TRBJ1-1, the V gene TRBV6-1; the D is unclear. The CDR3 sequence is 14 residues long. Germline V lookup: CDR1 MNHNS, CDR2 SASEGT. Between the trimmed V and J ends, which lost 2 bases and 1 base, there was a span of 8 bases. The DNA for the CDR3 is TGTGCCAGCAGTGAACCGGGTTGGAACACTGAAGCTTTCTTT. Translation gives CASSEPGWNTEAFF.

This CDR3 is CASSYVRTVNTEAFF. The CDR3 region has the DNA TGTGCCAGCAGTTACGTCCGGACAGTAAACACTGAAGCTTTCTTT. The chain joins TRBV6-5 to TRBJ1-1; tentative D call: TRBD1 (6 bases). Germline V gene data show CDR1 as MNHEY and CDR2 as SVGAGI. V was clipped by 2 bases and J by 2 bases, with 12 bases between them. CDR3 length: 15 amino acids.

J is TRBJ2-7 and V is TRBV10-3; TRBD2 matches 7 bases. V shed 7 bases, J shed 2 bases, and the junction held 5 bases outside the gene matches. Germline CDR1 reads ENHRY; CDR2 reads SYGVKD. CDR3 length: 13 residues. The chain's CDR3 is CAIKSGEAYEQYF. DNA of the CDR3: TGTGCCATCAAAAGCGGGGAGGCCTACGAGCAGTACTTC.

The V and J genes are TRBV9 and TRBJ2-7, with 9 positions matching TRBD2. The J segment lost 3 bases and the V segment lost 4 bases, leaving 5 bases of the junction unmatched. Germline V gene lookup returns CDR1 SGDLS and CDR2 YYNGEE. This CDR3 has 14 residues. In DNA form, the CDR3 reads TGTGCCAGCAGCACCATAGCGGGGGACTACGAGCAGTACTTC. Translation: CASSTIAGDYEQYF.

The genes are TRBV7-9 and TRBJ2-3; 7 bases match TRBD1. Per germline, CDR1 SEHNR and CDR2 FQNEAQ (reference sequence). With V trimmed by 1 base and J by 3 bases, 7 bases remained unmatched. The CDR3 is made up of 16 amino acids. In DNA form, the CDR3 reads TGTGCCAGCAGCTTAGGAGGGGGCTTTGGGACAGATACGCAGTATTTT. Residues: CASSLGGGFGTDTQYF.

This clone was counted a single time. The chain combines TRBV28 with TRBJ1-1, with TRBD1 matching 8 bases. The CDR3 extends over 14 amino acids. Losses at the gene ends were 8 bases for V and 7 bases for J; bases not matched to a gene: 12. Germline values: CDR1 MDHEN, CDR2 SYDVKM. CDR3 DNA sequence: TGTGCCAGCCTCCCGGACAGGGACCTCAATGAAGCTTTCTTT. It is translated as CASLPDRDLNEAFF.

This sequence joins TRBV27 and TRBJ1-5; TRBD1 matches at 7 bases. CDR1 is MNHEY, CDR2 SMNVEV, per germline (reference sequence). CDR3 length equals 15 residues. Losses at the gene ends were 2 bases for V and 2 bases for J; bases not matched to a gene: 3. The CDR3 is CASSLGGGGNQPQHF. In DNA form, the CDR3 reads TGTGCCAGCAGTTTAGGAGGGGGCGGCAATCAGCCCCAGCATTTT.

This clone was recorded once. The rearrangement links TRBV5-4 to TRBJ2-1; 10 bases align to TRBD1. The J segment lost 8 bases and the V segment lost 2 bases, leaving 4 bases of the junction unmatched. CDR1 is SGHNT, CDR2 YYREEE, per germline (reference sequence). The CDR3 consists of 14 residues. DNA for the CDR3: TGTGCCAGCAGCTTCGGGACAGGGGCCTATGAGCAGTTCTTC. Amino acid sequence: CASSFGTGAYEQFF. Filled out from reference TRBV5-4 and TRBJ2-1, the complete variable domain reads ETGVTQSPTHLIKTRGQQVTLRCSSQSGHNTVSWYQQALGQGPQFIFQYYREEENGRGNFPPRFSGLQFPNYSSELNVNALELDDSALYLCASSFGTGAYEQFFGPGTRLTVL.

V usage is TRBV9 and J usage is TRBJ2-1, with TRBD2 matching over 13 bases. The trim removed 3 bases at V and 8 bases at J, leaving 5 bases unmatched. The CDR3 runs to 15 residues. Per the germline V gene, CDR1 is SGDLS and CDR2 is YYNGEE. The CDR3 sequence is CASSGGLAGWDEQFF. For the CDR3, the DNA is TGTGCCAGCAGCGGGGGACTAGCGGGGTGGGATGAGCAGTTCTTC.

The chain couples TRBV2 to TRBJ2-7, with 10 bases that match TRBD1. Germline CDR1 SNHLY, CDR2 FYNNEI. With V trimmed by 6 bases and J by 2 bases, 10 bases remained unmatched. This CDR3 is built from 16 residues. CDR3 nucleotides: TGTGCCAGCAGATTATCCACCGGGACAGGGGCCTACGAGCAGTACTTC. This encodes CASRLSTGTGAYEQYF.

CDR3 DNA sequence: TGCGCCAGCAGCCGCTGGGAGTCTGGGAGCTATGGCTACACCTTC. It specifies CASSRWESGSYGYTF. V gene TRBV5-1 combines with J gene TRBJ1-2; D is unresolved. This CDR3 is 15 amino acids long. V lost 4 bases and J lost 4, with 17 bases in between. Per germline, CDR1 SGHRS and CDR2 YFSETQ.

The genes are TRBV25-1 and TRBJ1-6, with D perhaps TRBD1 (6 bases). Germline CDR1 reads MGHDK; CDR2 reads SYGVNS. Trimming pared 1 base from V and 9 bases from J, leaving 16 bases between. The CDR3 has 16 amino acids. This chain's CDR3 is CASSEFRQGFGSPLHF. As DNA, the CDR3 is TGTGCCAGCAGTGAATTCCGGCAGGGGTTTGGTTCACCCCTCCACTTT.